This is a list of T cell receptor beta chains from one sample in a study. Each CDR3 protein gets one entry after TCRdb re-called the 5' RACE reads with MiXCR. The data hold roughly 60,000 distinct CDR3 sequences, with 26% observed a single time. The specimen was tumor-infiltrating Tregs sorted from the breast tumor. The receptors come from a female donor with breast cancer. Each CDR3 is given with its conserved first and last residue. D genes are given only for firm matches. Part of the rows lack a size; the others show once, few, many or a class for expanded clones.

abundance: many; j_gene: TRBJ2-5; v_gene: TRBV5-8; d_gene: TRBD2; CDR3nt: TGTGCCAGCAGCTTTGGGACTAGCGGGGAGACCCAGTACTTC; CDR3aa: CASSFGTSGETQYF
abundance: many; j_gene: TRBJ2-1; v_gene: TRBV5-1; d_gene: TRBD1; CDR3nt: TGCGCCAGCAGCCCTGGACAGGGGAGTGAGCAGTTCTTC; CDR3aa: CASSPGQGSEQFF
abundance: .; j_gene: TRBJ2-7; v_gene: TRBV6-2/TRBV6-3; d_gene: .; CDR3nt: TGTGCCAGCAGCACCGTTCAAGGCAGATACGAGCAGTACTTC; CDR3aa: CASSTVQGRYEQYF
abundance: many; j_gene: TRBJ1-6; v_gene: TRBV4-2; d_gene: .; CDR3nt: TGTGCCAGCAGCCGCGAGACAGGCGCAGAGGGGAATTCACCCCTCCACTTT; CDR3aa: CASSRETGAEGNSPLHF
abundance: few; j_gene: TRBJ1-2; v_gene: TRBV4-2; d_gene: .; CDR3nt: TGTGCCAGCAGCCAAGATATGGCGACGCGGGACTATGGCTACACCTTC; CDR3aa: CASSQDMATRDYGYTF
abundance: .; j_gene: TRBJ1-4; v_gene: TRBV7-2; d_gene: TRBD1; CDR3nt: TGTGCCAGCAGCTCCGGCGAGGACAGGGGTGAAAAACTGTTTTTT; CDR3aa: CASSSGEDRGEKLFF
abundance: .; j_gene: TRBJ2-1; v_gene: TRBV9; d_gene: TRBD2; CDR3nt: TGTGCCAGCAGCCCCGGGGCGAGACTAGCGGGAACAAAATCTACCAGGGAGCAGTTCTTC; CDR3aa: CASSPGARLAGTKSTREQFF
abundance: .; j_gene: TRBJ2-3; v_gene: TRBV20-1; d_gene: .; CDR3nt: TGCAGTGCTAGTTACGGGAAGGGCACAGATACGCAGTATTTT; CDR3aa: CSASYGKGTDTQYF
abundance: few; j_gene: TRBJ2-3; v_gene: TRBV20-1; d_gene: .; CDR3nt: TGCAGTACACACAACCCCAGATCCATCACAGATACGCAGTATTTT; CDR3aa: CSTHNPRSITDTQYF
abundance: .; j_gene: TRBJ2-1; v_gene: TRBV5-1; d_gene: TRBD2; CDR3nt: TGCGCCAGCAGCAACTCTATACTAGCGGGAGGGTCCGATTCCTCCTACAATGAGCAGTTCTTC; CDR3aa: CASSNSILAGGSDSSYNEQFF
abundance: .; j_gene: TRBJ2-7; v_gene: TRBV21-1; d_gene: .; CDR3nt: TGTGCCAGCAGCACAAATACCCTGTCGGGGCAGTACTTC; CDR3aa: CASSTNTLSGQYF
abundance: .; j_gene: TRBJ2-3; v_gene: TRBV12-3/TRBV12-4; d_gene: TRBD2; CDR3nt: TGTGCCAGCAGTTTAAGGGCTAGCGGGGCGAGGGATACGCAGTATTTT; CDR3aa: CASSLRASGARDTQYF
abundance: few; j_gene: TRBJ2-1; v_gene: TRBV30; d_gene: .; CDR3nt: TGTGCCTGGAATCTAGGCTCGAGCTCCTACAATGAGCAGTTCTTC; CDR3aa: CAWNLGSSSYNEQFF
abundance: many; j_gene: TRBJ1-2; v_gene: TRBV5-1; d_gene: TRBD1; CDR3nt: TGCGCCAGCAGCTTGTACGAGGGGGCCGACTATGGCTACACCTTC; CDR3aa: CASSLYEGADYGYTF
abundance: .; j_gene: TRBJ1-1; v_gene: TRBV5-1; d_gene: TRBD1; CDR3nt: TGCGCCAGCAGCTTGGGGACAGGGATGAACACTGAAGCTTTCTTT; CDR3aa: CASSLGTGMNTEAFF
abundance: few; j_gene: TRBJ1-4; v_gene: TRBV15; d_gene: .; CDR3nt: TGTGCCACCAGCAGAGTTCGAGAAAAACTGTTTTTT; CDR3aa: CATSRVREKLFF
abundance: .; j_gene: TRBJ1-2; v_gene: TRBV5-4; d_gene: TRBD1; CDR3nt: TGTGCCAGCAGCTTGGACCAAACAGGGGGCAGGGGCTACACCTTC; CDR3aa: CASSLDQTGGRGYTF
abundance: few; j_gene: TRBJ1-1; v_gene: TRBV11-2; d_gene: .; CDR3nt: TGTGCCAGCAGCAGGGGACACTCCAACACTGAAGCTTTCTTT; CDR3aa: CASSRGHSNTEAFF
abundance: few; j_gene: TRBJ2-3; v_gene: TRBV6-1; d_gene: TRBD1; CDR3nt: TGTGCCAGCAGTCTTGACAGGGGGCGTAATACGCAGTATTTT; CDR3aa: CASSLDRGRNTQYF
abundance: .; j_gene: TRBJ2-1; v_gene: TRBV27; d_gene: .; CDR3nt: TGTGCCAGCAGTTTACCGTCGAAACAGTACAATGAGCAGTTCTTC; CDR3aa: CASSLPSKQYNEQFF
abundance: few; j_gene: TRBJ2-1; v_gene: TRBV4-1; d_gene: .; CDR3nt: TGCGCCAGCAGCCAATCTACAAGCTCCTACAATGAGCAGTTCTTC; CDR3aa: CASSQSTSSYNEQFF
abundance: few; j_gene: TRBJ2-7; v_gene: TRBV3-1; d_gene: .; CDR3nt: TGTGCCAGCAGCCAAGAGGGCAGCACCACCTACGAGCAGTACTTC; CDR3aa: CASSQEGSTTYEQYF
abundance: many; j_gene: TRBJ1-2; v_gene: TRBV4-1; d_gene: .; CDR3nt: TGCGCCAGCAGCCAAGAAGGTCTTGGGACGTTTAACTATGGCTACACCTTC; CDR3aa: CASSQEGLGTFNYGYTF
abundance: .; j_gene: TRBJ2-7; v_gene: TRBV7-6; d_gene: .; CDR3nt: TGTGCCAGCAGCTTATATCCCCGAGGGACACCGTGGTCCTACGAGCAGTACTTC; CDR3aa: CASSLYPRGTPWSYEQYF
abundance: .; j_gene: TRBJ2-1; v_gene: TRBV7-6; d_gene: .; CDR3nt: TGTGCCGGCAGCTTCCTAGCAAGAGGGGACAATGAGCAGTTCTTC; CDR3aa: CAGSFLARGDNEQFF
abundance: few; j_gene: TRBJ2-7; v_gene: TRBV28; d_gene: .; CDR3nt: TGTGCCAGCATGGCGGGGATCCAATACGAGCAGTACTTC; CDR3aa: CASMAGIQYEQYF
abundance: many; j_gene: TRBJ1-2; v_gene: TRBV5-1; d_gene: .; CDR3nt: TGCGCCAGCAGCTACGAGGGTAACTATGGCTACACCTTC; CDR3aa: CASSYEGNYGYTF
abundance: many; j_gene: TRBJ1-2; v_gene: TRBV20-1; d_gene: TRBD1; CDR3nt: TGCAGTGCCGACAGGGTGATAGGGTATGGCTACACCTTC; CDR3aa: CSADRVIGYGYTF
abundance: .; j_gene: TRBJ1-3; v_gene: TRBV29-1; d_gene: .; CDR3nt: TGCAGCGTTGTCGCAGGTAGCTCTGGAAACACCATATATTTT; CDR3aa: CSVVAGSSGNTIYF
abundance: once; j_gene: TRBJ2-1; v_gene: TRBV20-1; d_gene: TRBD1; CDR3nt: TGCAGTGCTATAGACAGGGGGCTAGATGAGCAGTTCTTC; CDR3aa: CSAIDRGLDEQFF